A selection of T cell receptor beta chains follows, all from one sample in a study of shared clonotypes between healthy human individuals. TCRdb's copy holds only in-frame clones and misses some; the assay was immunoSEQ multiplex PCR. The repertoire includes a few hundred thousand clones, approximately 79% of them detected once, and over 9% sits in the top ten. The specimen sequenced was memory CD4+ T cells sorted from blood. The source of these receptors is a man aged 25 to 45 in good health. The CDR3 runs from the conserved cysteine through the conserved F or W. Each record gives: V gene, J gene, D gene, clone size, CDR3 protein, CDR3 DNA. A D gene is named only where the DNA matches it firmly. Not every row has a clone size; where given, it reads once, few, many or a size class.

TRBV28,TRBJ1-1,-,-,CASSPRGGLWAFF,TGTGCCAGCAGTCCTCGGGGAGGGCTGTGGGCTTTCTTT
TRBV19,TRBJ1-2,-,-,CASSTSVGSLYGYTF,TGTGCCAGTAGTACCTCCGTTGGCTCCCTTTATGGCTACACCTTC
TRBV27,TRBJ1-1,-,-,CARARGGVSITEAFF,TGTGCCAGGGCCCGGGGGGGCGTAAGTATCACTGAAGCTTTCTTT
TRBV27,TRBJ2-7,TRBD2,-,CASSLFASGSSYEQYF,TGTGCCAGCAGTTTGTTTGCTAGCGGGAGCTCCTACGAGCAGTACTTC
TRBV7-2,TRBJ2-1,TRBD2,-,CASSPRTSGHNEQFF,TGTGCCAGCAGCCCAAGGACTAGCGGACACAATGAGCAGTTCTTC
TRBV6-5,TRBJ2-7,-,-,CASQTSGLEQYF,TGTGCCAGCCAGACCTCAGGACTCGAGCAGTACTTC
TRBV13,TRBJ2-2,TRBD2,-,CASSFPSGAGNTGELFF,TGTGCCAGCAGCTTCCCCTCAGGAGCGGGAAACACCGGGGAGCTGTTTTTT
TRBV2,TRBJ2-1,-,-,CASSLSLILAHEQFF,TGTGCCAGCAGTCTCTCCCTTATACTAGCACATGAGCAGTTCTTC
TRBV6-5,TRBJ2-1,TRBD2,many,CASSTQPGLENEQFF,TGTGCCAGCAGTACCCAACCGGGACTAGAGAATGAGCAGTTCTTC
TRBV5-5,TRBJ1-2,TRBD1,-,CASSLDRAQSNYGYTF,TGTGCCAGCAGCCTGGACAGGGCGCAGTCTAACTATGGCTACACCTTC
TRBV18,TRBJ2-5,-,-,CASSRQRGSTETQYF,TGTGCCAGCTCACGACAGCGTGGAAGTACAGAGACCCAGTACTTC
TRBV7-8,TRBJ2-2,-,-,CASSLWGRTTGELFF,TGTGCCAGCAGCTTATGGGGGCGGACCACCGGGGAGCTGTTTTTT
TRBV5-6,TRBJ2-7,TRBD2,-,CASSSLAGDSSYEQYF,TGTGCCAGCAGCTCATTAGCGGGAGACAGCTCCTACGAGCAGTACTTC
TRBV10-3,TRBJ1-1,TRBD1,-,CAISESGQGNAEAFF,TGTGCCATCAGTGAGTCGGGACAGGGAAACGCTGAAGCTTTCTTT
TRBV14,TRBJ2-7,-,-,CASSLNKGIYYEQYF,TGTGCCAGCAGCTTAAATAAGGGGATATACTACGAGCAGTACTTC
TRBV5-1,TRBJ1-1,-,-,CASSSDQGRWTEAFF,TGCGCCAGCAGCTCCGACCAGGGGCGGTGGACTGAAGCTTTCTTT
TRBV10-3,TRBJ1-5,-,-,CAISESRDSDQPQHF,TGTGCCATCAGTGAGTCGAGGGATAGCGATCAGCCCCAGCATTTT
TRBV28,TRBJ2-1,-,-,CASSYMGSRRTRTNEQFF,TGTGCCAGCAGTTATATGGGCAGTCGTCGAACACGAACCAATGAGCAGTTCTTC
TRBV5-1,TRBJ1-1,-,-,CASSLDGTDLGEAFF,TGCGCCAGCAGCTTGGATGGGACGGATCTCGGGGAAGCTTTCTTT
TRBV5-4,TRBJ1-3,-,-,CASSPSRGAGNTIYF,TGTGCCAGCAGCCCATCCCGGGGGGCTGGAAACACCATATATTTT
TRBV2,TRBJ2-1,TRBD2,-,CASSYTAGLSSYNEQFF,TGTGCCAGCAGTTATACAGCGGGGTTGAGCTCCTACAATGAGCAGTTCTTC
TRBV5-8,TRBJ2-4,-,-,CASSLAGASLLAKNIQYF,TGTGCCAGCAGCTTGGCCGGGGCGTCGCTTCTAGCCAAAAACATTCAGTACTTC
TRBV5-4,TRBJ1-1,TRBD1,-,CASSLADRGMRAFF,TGTGCCAGCAGCTTAGCGGACAGGGGTATGCGAGCTTTCTTT
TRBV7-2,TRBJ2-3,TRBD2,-,CASSWAGAGTDTQYF,TGTGCCAGCAGCTGGGCGGGAGCGGGCACAGATACGCAGTATTTT
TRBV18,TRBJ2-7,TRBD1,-,CASSPLRQGAYEQYF,TGTGCCAGCTCACCACTAAGACAGGGGGCGTACGAGCAGTACTTC
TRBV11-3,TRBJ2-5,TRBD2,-,CASSSGLAGPSETQYF,TGTGCCAGCAGCTCGGGACTAGCGGGACCATCAGAGACCCAGTACTTC
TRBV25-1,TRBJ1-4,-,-,CASSDRGVLLFF,TGTGCCAGCAGTGACCGAGGGGTTCTGCTGTTTTTT